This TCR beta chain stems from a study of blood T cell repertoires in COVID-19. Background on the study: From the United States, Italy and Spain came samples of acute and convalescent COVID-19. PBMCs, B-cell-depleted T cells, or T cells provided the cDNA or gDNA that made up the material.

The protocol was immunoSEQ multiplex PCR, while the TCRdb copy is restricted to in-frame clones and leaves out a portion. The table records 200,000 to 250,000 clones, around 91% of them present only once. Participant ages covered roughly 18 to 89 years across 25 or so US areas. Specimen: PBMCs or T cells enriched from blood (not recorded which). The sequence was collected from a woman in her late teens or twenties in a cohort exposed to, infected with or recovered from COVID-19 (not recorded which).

The CDR3 bases are TGTGCCAGCAGCGTAGAGGTGACAGGGGGTACTGAAGCTTTCTTT. The encoded protein is CASSVEVTGGTEAFF. The chain uses TRBV9 and TRBJ1-1, with TRBD1 matching over 9 bases. The CDR3 has 15 amino acids. J was trimmed by 5 bases and V by 0 bases; bases with no gene match: 5. The germline V gene has CDR1 SGDLS and CDR2 YYNGEE.